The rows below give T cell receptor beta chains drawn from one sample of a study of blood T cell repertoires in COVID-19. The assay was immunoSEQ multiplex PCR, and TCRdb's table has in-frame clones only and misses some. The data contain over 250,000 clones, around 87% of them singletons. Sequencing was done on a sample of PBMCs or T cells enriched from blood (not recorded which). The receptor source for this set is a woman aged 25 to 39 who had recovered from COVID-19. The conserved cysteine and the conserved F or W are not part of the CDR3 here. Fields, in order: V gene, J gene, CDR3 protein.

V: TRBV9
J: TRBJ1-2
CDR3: ASSGPLLGQGANYGYT

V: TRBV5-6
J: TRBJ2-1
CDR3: ASRLDRGVDEQF

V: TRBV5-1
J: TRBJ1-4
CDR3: ASSPQGVGEKLF

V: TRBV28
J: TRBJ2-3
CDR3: ASSPPPGRGALDTQY

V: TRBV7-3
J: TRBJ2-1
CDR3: ASSLDAGTYNEQF

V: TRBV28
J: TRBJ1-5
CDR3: ASSLGGADNQPQH

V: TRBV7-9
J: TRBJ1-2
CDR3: ASSPIVELHYGYT

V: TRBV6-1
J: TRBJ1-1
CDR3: ASSEGQNTLMNTEAF

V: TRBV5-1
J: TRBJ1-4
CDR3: ASSPGQGDEKLF

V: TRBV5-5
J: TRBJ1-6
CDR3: ASSFTTGLGSPLH

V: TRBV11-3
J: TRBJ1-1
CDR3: ASSLGGPNTEAF

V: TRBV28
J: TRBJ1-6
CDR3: ASSLPRTVNSPLH

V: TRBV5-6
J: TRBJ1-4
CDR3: ASSLGTGGEKLF

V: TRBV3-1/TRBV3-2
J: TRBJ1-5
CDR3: ASSEDRDYQPQH

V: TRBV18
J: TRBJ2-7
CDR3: ASSPRGAAYEQY

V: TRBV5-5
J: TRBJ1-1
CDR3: ASSLGLSSMNTEAF

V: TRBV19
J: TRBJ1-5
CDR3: ASSIADSGQPQH

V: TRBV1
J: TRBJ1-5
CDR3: TSSQNRVWGNQPQH

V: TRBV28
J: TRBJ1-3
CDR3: ASRGHSGNTIY

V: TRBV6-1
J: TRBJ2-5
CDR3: ASSDKASGGWETQY

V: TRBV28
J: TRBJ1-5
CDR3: ASSLWRGTVQPQH

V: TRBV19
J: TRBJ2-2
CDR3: ASSIKVQSAGELF

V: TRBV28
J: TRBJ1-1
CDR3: ASSPPGGETEAF

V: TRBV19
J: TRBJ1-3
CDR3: ASSRTGLTGNTIY

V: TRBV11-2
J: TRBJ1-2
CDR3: ASRSNRGLGYGYT

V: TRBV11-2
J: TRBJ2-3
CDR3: ASSLGRSTDTQY

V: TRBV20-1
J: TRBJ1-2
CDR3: SATDTTYGYT

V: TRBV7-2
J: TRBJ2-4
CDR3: ASSLETAGALLS

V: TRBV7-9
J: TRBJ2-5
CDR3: ASSPEGLAGETQY

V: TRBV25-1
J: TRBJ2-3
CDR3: ASSVGLYSTDTQY

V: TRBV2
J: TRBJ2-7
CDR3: ASSEEEAGSYEQY

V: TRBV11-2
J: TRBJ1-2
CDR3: ASRSTGANYGYT

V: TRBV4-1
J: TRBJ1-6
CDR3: ASSGNPSAGTLNSPLH

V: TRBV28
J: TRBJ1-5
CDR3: ASSLRGAEGQPQH

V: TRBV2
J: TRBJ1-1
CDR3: ATSGGPNTEAF

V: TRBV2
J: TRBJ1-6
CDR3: ASRPDGQGPLH

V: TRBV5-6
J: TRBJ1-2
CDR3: ASSPRTGTYGYT

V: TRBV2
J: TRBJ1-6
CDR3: ASSEALQVPGTYNSPLH

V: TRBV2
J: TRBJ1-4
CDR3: ASSAIVATNEKLF

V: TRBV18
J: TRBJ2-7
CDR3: ASSPRQDLPYEQY

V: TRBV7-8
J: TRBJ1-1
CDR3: ASSRQGSTEAF

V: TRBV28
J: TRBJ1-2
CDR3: ASSFRTGGWYGYT

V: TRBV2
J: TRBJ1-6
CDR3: ASGGQFPSSYNSPLH

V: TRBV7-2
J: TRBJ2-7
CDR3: ASSLGASAAYEQY

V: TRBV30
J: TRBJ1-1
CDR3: AWSVERGIEAF

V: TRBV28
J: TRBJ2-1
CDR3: ASSRWTGGSYNEQF

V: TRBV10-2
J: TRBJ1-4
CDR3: ASSVQGGTNEKLF

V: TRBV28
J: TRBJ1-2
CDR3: ATQVRSGYT

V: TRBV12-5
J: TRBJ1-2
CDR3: ASGFVPGRGGGYT

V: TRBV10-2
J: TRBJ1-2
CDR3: ASSDLGESGPYYGYT

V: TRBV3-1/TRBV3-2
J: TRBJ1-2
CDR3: ASSQDGLPRT

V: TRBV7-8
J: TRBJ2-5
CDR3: ASRHRTGKLQETQY

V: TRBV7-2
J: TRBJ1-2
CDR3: ASSLLRTGSYT

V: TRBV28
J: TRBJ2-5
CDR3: ASSRTSGVVETQY

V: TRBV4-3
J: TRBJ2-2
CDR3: ASSKDQEQSSGELF

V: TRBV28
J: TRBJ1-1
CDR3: ASSLPLAEAF

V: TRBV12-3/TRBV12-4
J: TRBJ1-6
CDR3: ASSPPDGTLH